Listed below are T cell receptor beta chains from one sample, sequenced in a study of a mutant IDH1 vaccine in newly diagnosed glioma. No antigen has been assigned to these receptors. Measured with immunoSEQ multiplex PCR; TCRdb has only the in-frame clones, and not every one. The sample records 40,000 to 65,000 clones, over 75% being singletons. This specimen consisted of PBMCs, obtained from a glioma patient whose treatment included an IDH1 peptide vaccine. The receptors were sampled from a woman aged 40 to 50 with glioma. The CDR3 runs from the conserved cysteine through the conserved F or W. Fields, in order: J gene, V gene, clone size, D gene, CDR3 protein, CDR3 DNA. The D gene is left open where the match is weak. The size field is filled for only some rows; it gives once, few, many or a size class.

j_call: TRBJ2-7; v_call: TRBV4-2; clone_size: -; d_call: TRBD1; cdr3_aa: CASSQGNRDRGPLEQYF; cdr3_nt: TGTGCCAGCAGCCAAGGAAACCGGGACAGGGGGCCTCTCGAGCAGTACTTC
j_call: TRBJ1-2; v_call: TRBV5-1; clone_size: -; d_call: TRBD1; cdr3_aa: CASSADRGGGGYTF; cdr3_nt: TGCGCCAGCAGCGCGGACAGGGGAGGAGGTGGCTACACCTTC
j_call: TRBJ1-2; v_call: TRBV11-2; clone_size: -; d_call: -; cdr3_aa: CASSSNLVTANYGYTF; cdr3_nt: TGTGCCAGCAGCTCGAACCTAGTGACAGCTAACTATGGCTACACCTTC
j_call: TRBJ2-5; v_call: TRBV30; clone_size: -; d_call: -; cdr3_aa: CAWTGWLGETQYF; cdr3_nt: TGTGCCTGGACAGGGTGGTTGGGAGAGACCCAGTACTTC
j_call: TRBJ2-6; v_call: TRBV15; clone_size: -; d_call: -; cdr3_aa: CATSLGPLGWGANVLTF; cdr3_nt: TGTGCCACCAGCCTCGGACCTCTAGGTTGGGGGGCCAACGTCCTGACTTTC
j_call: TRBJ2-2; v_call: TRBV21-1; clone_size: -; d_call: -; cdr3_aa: CASSSRITGELFF; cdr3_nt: TGTGCCAGCAGCAGCCGGATCACCGGGGAGCTGTTTTTT
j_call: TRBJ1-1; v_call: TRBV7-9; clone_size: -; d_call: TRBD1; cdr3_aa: CASSRGQENTEAFF; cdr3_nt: TGTGCCAGCAGTCGCGGACAGGAGAACACTGAAGCTTTCTTT
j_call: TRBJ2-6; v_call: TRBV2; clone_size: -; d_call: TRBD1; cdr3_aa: CASTEQGSGANVLTF; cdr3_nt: TGTGCCAGCACCGAACAGGGGTCTGGGGCCAACGTCCTGACTTTC
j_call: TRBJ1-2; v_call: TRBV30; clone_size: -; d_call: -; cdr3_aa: CAWSAPLMLWGDYGYTF; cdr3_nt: TGTGCCTGGAGTGCCCCCCTCATGTTGTGGGGGGACTATGGCTACACCTTC
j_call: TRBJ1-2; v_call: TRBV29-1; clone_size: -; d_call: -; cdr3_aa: CSVVHSNYGYTF; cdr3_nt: TGCAGCGTTGTCCACAGCAACTATGGCTACACCTTC
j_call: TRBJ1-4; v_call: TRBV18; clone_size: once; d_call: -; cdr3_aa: CASSPPNDEKLFF; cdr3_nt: TGTGCCAGCTCACCACCGAACGATGAAAAACTGTTTTTT
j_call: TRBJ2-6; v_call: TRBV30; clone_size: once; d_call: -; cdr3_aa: CAWRGWQGPLSGANVLTF; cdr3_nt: TGTGCCTGGAGAGGGTGGCAGGGGCCTCTCTCTGGGGCCAACGTCCTGACTTTC
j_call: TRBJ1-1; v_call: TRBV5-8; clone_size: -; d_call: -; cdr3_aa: CASSFGRERFLLLGAFF; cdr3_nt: TGTGCCAGCAGCTTCGGGCGGGAGCGATTTCTATTACTGGGAGCTTTCTTT
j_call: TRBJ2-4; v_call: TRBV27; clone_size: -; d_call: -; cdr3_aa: CASSFTRNLAKNIQYF; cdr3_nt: TGTGCCAGCAGCTTTACGAGAAATCTAGCCAAAAACATTCAGTACTTC
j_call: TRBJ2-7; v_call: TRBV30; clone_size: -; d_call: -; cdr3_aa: CAWSVLGHEQYF; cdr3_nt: TGTGCCTGGAGTGTACTTGGCCACGAGCAGTACTTC
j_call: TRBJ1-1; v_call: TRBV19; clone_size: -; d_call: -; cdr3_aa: CASKQWAGRPGLF; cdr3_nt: TGTGCCAGTAAACAGTGGGCTGGGCGACCGGGCCTGTTT
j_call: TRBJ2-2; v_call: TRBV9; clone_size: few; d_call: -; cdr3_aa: CASSWSYSGELFF; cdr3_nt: TGTGCCAGCAGCTGGAGTTACAGCGGGGAGCTGTTTTTT
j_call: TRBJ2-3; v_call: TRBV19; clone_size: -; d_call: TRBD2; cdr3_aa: CASSIGTSGGTDTQYF; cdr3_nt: TGTGCCAGTAGTATAGGGACTAGCGGGGGCACAGATACGCAGTATTTT
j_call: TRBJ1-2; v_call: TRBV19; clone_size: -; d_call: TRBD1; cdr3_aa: CASSAYRGTTDGYTF; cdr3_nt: TGTGCCAGTAGTGCTTACAGGGGCACGACGGATGGCTACACCTTC
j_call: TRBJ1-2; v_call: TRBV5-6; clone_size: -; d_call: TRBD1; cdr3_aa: CASSTREWGQGVYGYTF; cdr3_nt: TGTGCTAGCAGCACACGGGAATGGGGACAGGGGGTTTATGGCTACACCTTC
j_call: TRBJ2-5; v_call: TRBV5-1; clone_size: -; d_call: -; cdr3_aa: CASSLRQPKETQYF; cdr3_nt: TGCGCCAGCAGCTTGAGACAACCAAAAGAGACCCAGTACTTC
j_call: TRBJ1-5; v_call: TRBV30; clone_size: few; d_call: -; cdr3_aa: CAAGIDQAYNQPQHF; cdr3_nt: TGTGCCGCAGGGATTGACCAGGCGTACAATCAGCCCCAGCATTTT
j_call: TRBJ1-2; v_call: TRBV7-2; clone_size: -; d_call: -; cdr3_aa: CASSLIRVEGYTF; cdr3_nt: TGTGCCAGCAGCTTGATCAGGGTAGAAGGCTACACCTTC
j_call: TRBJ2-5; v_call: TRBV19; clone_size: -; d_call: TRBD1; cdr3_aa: CASSILDRETQYF; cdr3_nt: TGTGCCAGTAGTATATTGGACAGGGAGACCCAGTACTTC
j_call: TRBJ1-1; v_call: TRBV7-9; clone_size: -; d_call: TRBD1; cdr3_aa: CASSLATGGTEAFF; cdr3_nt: TGTGCCAGCAGCTTAGCGACAGGGGGCACTGAAGCTTTCTTT
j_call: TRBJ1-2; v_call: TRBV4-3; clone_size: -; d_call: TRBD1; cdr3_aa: CASSQDQEGAVGYTF; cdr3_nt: TGCGCCAGCAGCCAAGATCAAGAGGGGGCAGTCGGCTACACCTTC
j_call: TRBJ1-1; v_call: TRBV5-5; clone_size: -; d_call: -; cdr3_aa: CASSFNRETEAFF; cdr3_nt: TGTGCCAGCAGCTTCAACAGGGAGACTGAAGCTTTCTTT
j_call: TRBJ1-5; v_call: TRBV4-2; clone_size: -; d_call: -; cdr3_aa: CASSQDRLGQPQHF; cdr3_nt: TGTGCCAGCAGCCAAGATCGATTGGGTCAGCCCCAGCATTTT
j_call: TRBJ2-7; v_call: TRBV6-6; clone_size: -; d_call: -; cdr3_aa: CASGSVGGPYEQYF; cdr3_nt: TGTGCCAGCGGGTCGGTTGGGGGTCCCTACGAGCAGTACTTC
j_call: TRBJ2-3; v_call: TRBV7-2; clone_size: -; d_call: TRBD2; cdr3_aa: CASSLGVLAGGADTQYF; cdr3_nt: TGTGCCAGCAGCTTAGGGGTTTTAGCGGGGGGGGCAGATACGCAGTATTTT
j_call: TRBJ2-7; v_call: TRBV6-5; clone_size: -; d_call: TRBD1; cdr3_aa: CASSSGQGTPYEQYF; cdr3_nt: TGTGCCAGCAGTTCGGGACAGGGGACCCCCTACGAGCAGTACTTC
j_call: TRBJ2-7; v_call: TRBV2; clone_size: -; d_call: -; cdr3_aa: CASSYGPGWEQYF; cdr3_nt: TGTGCCAGCAGTTACGGTCCAGGGTGGGAGCAGTACTTC
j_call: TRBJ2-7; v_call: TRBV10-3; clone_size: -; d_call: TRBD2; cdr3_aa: CAIGRAASKGLVSHEQYF; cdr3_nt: TGTGCCATCGGTAGGGCGGCCTCGAAGGGACTAGTTTCCCACGAGCAGTACTTC
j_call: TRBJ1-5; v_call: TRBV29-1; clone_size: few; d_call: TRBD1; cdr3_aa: CSVGQGSNQPQHF; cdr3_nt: TGCAGCGTTGGACAGGGGAGCAATCAGCCCCAGCATTTT
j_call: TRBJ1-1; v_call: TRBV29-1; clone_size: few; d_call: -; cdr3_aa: CSVDRGTEAFF; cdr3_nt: TGCAGCGTTGATAGGGGCACTGAAGCTTTCTTT
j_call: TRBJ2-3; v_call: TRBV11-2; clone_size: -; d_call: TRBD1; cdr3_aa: CASSPKTGAWDTQYF; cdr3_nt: TGTGCCAGCAGCCCTAAGACAGGGGCGTGGGATACGCAGTATTTT
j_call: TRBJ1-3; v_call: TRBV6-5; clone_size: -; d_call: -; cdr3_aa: CASSYLMGPGNTIYF; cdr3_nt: TGTGCCAGCAGTTACCTTATGGGCCCTGGAAACACCATATATTTT
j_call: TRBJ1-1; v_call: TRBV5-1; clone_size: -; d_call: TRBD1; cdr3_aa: CASSLWGRGGQETTEAFF; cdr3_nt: TGCGCCAGCAGCTTGTGGGGGCGGGGAGGACAGGAGACCACTGAAGCTTTCTTT
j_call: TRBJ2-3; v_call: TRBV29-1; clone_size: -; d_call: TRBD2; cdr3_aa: CSVEGTSGDGDTQYF; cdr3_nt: TGCAGCGTTGAAGGGACTAGCGGAGATGGAGATACGCAGTATTTT
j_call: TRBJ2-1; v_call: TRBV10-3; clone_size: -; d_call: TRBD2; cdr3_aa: CAITERGGDEQFF; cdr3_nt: TGTGCCATCACGGAGCGGGGGGGCGATGAGCAGTTCTTC
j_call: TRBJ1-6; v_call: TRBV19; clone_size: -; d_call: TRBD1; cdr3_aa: CASDRGGSPLHF; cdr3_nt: TGTGCCAGCGACAGGGGTGGTTCACCCCTCCACTTT
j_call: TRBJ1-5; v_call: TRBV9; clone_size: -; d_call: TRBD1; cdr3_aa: CASSEGTGGQPQHF; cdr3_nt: TGTGCCAGCAGCGAGGGGACAGGGGGTCAGCCCCAGCATTTT
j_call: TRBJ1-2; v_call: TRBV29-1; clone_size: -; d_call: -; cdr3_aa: CSVEVGESGYTF; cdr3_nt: TGCAGCGTTGAAGTTGGGGAGAGTGGCTACACCTTC
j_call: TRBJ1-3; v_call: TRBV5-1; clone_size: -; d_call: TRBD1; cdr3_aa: CASSKDRGGNTIYF; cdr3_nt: TGCGCCAGCAGCAAGGACAGGGGTGGAAACACCATATATTTT
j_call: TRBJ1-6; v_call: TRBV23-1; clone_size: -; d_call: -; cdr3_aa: CASSQQGPNSPLHF; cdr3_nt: TGCGCCAGCAGTCAACAGGGACCTAATTCACCCCTCCACTTT
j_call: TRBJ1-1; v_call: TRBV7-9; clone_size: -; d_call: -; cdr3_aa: CASSPGVPAAFF; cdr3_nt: TGTGCCAGCAGTCCGGGGGTCCCGGCGGCTTTCTTT
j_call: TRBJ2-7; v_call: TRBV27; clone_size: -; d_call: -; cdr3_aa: CASRGTVSSYEQYF; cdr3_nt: TGTGCCAGCAGGGGGACGGTCAGCTCCTACGAGCAGTACTTC
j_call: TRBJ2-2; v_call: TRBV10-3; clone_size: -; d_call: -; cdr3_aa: CAISESWDTGELFF; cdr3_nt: TGTGCCATCAGTGAGTCCTGGGACACCGGGGAGCTGTTTTTT
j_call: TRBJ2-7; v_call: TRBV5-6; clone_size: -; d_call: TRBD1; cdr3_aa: CASSLIQGTDEQYF; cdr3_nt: TGTGCCAGCAGCTTGATACAGGGGACGGATGAGCAGTACTTC
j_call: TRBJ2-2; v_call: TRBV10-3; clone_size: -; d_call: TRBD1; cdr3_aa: CAIRSDRGGAGELFF; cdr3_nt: TGTGCCATCAGGTCCGACAGGGGGGGAGCCGGGGAGCTGTTTTTT